A selection of T cell receptor beta chains follows, all from one sample in a study of blood T cell repertoires in COVID-19. Here immunoSEQ multiplex PCR was the method, and the copy in TCRdb shows in-frame clones only, minus some. The sample lists just under 350,000 clones; 80% to 90% were seen once. Sequencing was performed on peripheral blood. These TCRs come from a young man with active or convalescent COVID-19. Both conserved end residues are part of each CDR3. Fields, in order: J gene, clone size, D gene, V gene, CDR3 protein, CDR3 DNA. D genes are given only for firm matches. Clone size is stated in some rows and not others, as once, few, many or a class when expanded.

J gene: TRBJ2-3; clone size: .; D gene: .; V gene: TRBV7-3; CDR3 protein: CASSLTGDLPPLYF; CDR3 DNA: TGTGCCAGCAGCTTAACGGGGGACTTACCCCCGCTGTATTTT
J gene: TRBJ2-7; clone size: few; D gene: .; V gene: TRBV7-8; CDR3 protein: CASSRDSPRGEQYF; CDR3 DNA: TGTGCCAGCAGCCGCGACTCACCCCGGGGCGAGCAGTACTTC
J gene: TRBJ1-4; clone size: .; D gene: .; V gene: TRBV10-3; CDR3 protein: CAISESGAAEKLFF; CDR3 DNA: TGTGCCATCAGTGAGTCGGGGGCAGCTGAAAAACTGTTTTTT
J gene: TRBJ2-1; clone size: .; D gene: .; V gene: TRBV18; CDR3 protein: CASSSQGTREQFF; CDR3 DNA: TGTGCCAGCTCATCACAGGGTACTAGGGAGCAGTTCTTC
J gene: TRBJ2-7; clone size: .; D gene: .; V gene: TRBV14; CDR3 protein: CASSPRDFPYEQYF; CDR3 DNA: TGTGCCAGCAGCCCCCGGGACTTTCCCTACGAGCAGTACTTC
J gene: TRBJ1-4; clone size: .; D gene: .; V gene: TRBV5-1; CDR3 protein: CASSLWTATNEKLFF; CDR3 DNA: TGCGCCAGCAGCTTGTGGACAGCTACTAATGAAAAACTGTTTTTT
J gene: TRBJ2-3; clone size: few; D gene: TRBD2; V gene: TRBV6-4; CDR3 protein: CASRPTSGSGGTQYF; CDR3 DNA: TGTGCCAGCAGGCCGACTAGCGGGAGTGGTGGTACGCAGTATTTT
J gene: TRBJ1-5; clone size: .; D gene: .; V gene: TRBV4-3; CDR3 protein: CASSQERSPYSNQPQHF; CDR3 DNA: TGCGCCAGCAGCCAAGAGAGGTCACCATATAGTAATCAGCCCCAGCATTTT
J gene: TRBJ2-7; clone size: .; D gene: TRBD1; V gene: TRBV18; CDR3 protein: CASSPSPGQHSYEQYF; CDR3 DNA: TGTGCCAGCTCACCTTCGCCGGGACAGCACTCCTACGAGCAGTACTTC
J gene: TRBJ1-3; clone size: .; D gene: TRBD1; V gene: TRBV28; CDR3 protein: CASSPPPGQSSGNTIYF; CDR3 DNA: TGTGCCAGCAGTCCACCCCCGGGACAGAGCTCTGGAAACACCATATATTTT
J gene: TRBJ1-4; clone size: .; D gene: .; V gene: TRBV2; CDR3 protein: CASSPTTNEKLFF; CDR3 DNA: TGTGCCAGCAGTCCTACAACTAATGAAAAACTGTTTTTT
J gene: TRBJ1-1; clone size: .; D gene: TRBD1; V gene: TRBV2; CDR3 protein: CASSAGTENTEAFF; CDR3 DNA: TGTGCCAGCAGTGCGGGGACAGAGAACACTGAAGCTTTCTTT
J gene: TRBJ2-7; clone size: .; D gene: TRBD1; V gene: TRBV5-1; CDR3 protein: CASRQEGTGAYEQYF; CDR3 DNA: TGCGCCAGCAGACAAGAAGGGACAGGGGCCTACGAGCAGTACTTC
J gene: TRBJ2-2; clone size: .; D gene: TRBD2; V gene: TRBV14; CDR3 protein: CASSHSGTSRAPELFF; CDR3 DNA: TGTGCCAGCAGCCACTCCGGGACTAGTCGCGCTCCGGAGCTGTTTTTT